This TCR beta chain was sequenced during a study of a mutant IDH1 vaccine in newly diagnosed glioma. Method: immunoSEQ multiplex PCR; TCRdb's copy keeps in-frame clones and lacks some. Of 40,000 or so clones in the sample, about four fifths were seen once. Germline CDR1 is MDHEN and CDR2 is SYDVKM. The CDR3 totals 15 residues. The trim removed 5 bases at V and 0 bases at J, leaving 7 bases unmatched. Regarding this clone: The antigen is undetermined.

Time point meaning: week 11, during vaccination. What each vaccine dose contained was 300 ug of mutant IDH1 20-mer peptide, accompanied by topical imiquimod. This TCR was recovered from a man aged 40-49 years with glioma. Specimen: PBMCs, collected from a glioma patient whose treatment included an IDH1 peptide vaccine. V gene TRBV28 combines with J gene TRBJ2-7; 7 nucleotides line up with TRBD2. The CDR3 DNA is TGTGCCAGCAGTCCGGGGGGTGCTGACTCCTACGAGCAGTACTTC. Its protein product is CASSPGGADSYEQYF.